This TCR beta chain was sequenced during a study of blood T cell repertoires in COVID-19. Study information: Samples representing acute and convalescent COVID-19 were sourced from the United States, Italy and Spain.

Per the original methods: For nucleated cells, counts were estimated from reference gene primer amplification. TCRdb keeps only in-frame clones here, not all; method: immunoSEQ multiplex PCR. The V and J calls and clone size come from that table; D and trimming were worked out from the DNA. The table lists about 26,000 clones, about 87% of them singletons. CDR1 is SGHAT, CDR2 FQNNGV, per germline. The CDR3 covers 15 residues. V lost 4 bases, J lost 0 bases, and 3 bases stayed unmatched. The chain combines TRBV11-2 with TRBJ2-1; 7 positions match TRBD2. The TCR was taken from a human donor in a cohort sampled during active COVID-19. The sequenced sample consisted of peripheral blood. In nucleotides, the CDR3 is TGTGCCAGCAGCTGGGAGCGGGGCTCCTACAATGAGCAGTTCTTC. It codes for CASSWERGSYNEQFF.